A single sample gave rise to the 14 T cell receptor beta chains below, sequenced in a study of CD8+CD57+ T cells in acquired aplastic anemia. Only patients with CD8+CD57+ cell expansion on flow cytometry were chosen for sequencing. Genomic DNA, serving as template, underwent TCR beta VDJ and CDR3 profiling. TCRdb itself ran the reads through MiXCR, one entry per CDR3 protein. The table shows about 180,000 distinct CDR3 sequences, with 47% occurring only once. The sequencing sample was made of sorted CD4+, CD8+, or CD8+CD57+ T cells (not recorded which) from PBMCs. The receptors derive from a human donor with aplastic anemia.

This clonotype was observed a handful of times. The chain combines TRBV20-1 with TRBJ2-7; the D is unclear. V lost 1 base and J 6 bases, leaving 10 bases between the germline ends. Per the germline V gene, CDR1 is DFQATT and CDR2 is SNEGSKA (reference sequence). The CDR3 runs 12 residues. CDR3 sequence reads: CSARGAGSEQYF. The CDR3 DNA reads TGCAGTGCTAGAGGGGCAGGAAGCGAGCAGTACTTC.

This chain connects TRBV15 to TRBJ2-7, with TRBD1 identical over 8 bases. CDR1 and CDR2 (germline): LNHNV, YYDKDF (reference sequence). Losses at the gene ends were 4 bases for V and 4 bases for J; bases not matched to a gene: 6. The CDR3 spans 14 residues. CDR3 region: CATSNPQGGYEQYF. CDR3 bases: TGTGCCACCAGCAACCCACAGGGGGGATACGAGCAGTACTTC.

The chain combines TRBV15 with TRBJ2-1; 7 bases agree with TRBD2. This CDR3 is 13 amino acids long. With 5 bases clipped from V and 4 bases from J, the junction kept 2 bases outside the gene matches. The germline V gene encodes CDR1 LNHNV and CDR2 YYDKDF (reference sequence). CDR3 nucleotide sequence: TGTGCCACCAGCTTAGCGGGTTACAATGAGCAGTTCTTC. This gives the protein CATSLAGYNEQFF.

V is TRBV24-1 and J is TRBJ1-1; D gene ambiguous. The CDR3 is made up of 14 amino acids. V was cut by 6 bases and J by 11 bases, with 21 bases left in between. In germline, CDR1 is KGHDR, CDR2 SFDVKD. In nucleotides, the CDR3 is TGTGCCACCAGTAATGCCGGGATAGGAAGAGGGGCTTTCTTT. Amino acid sequence: CATSNAGIGRGAFF.

This clonotype turned up a few times. V and J are TRBV24-1 and TRBJ1-1; 10 bases fit TRBD1. This CDR3 region has 15 residues. The ends lost 4 bases at V and 5 bases at J; junction bases unmatched: 6. CDR1 is KGHDR and CDR2 is SFDVKD in the germline V gene. The CDR3 bases are TGTGCCACCAGTGACCGCGGACAGGGGGGGACTGAAGCTTTCTTT. As protein: CATSDRGQGGTEAFF.

This chain uses TRBV19 with TRBJ2-3, with D perhaps assigned TRBD1 or TRBD2 (6 bases each). The germline V and J ends were trimmed by 5 bases and 4 bases, with 19 bases remaining between them. Germline lookup yields CDR1 LNHDA and CDR2 SQIVND (reference sequence). The CDR3 runs 16 residues. The CDR3 here is CASSRVGGNNADTQYF. CDR3 coding DNA: TGTGCCAGTAGTCGAGTGGGGGGCAATAATGCAGATACGCAGTATTTT. Using reference TRBV19 and TRBJ2-3 for the parts outside the CDR3, the full variable domain is DGGITQSPKYLFRKEGQNVTLSCEQNLNHDAMYWYRQDPGQGLRLIYYSQIVNDFQKGDIAEGYSVSREKKESFPLTVTSAQKNPTAFYLCASSRVGGNNADTQYFGPGTRLTVL.

The chain links TRBV20-1 to TRBJ2-7, with a possible D match to TRBD1 (6 bases). Germline V gene sequence: CDR1 DFQATT, CDR2 SNEGSKA (reference sequence). Between the trimmed V and J ends, which lost 2 bases and 2 bases, there was a span of 7 bases. The CDR3 totals 12 residues. The CDR3 sequence is CSARTGPYEQYF. In DNA, the CDR3 is TGCAGTGCTAGAACAGGGCCCTACGAGCAGTACTTC.

This clonotype was seen at least ten times. This rearrangement joins TRBV12-3 or TRBV12-4 to TRBJ1-2; 9 bases line up with TRBD1. The V and J ends lost 6 bases and 8 bases, in that order; junction bases with no gene match: 10. The CDR3 extends over 14 amino acids. CDR3 DNA sequence: TGTGCCAGCAGCGATCCCGGGACAGGGACCGGCTACACCTTC. Residues: CASSDPGTGTGYTF.

This clonotype was recorded many times. The chain has TRBV19 and TRBJ1-3; D unclear. The CDR3 extends over 12 amino acids. Germline V gives CDR1 LNHDA, CDR2 SQIVND (reference sequence). The germline V and J ends were trimmed by 9 bases and 1 base, with 7 bases remaining between them. The CDR3 nucleotides are TGTGCCAGCTCGTTTTCTGGAAACACCATATATTTT. The encoded protein is CASSFSGNTIYF.

This clonotype has only a few counts. The chain carries TRBV15 and TRBJ2-3; 9 nucleotides match TRBD1. Trimming removed 4 bases from V and 4 bases from J; junction bases left unmatched: 3. Germline V gene data show CDR1 as LNHNV and CDR2 as YYDKDF (reference sequence). This CDR3 is built from 14 residues. CDR3 region: CATSNRQGADTQYF. CDR3 nucleotide sequence: TGTGCCACCAGCAATAGACAGGGGGCAGATACGCAGTATTTT.

This clonotype was observed many times. The V gene is TRBV20-1, the J gene TRBJ1-5; D unclear. The CDR3 runs 12 residues. The V gene's germline CDR1 is DFQATT and CDR2 SNEGSKA (reference sequence). V lost 6 bases to trimming and J lost 2 bases, with 8 bases between them. As DNA, the CDR3 is TGCAGTGCCACGGGTCGCAATCAGCCCCAGCATTTT. It translates to CSATGRNQPQHF.

This clonotype occurred many times. V usage is TRBV20-1 and J usage is TRBJ1-3, with TRBD1 identical over 9 bases. The germline V gene encodes CDR1 DFQATT and CDR2 SNEGSKA (reference sequence). The CDR3 length is 15 residues. V trimming: 5 bases; J trimming: 3 bases; junction bases outside the gene matches: 8. The CDR3 spells CSAGKTGGGGNTIYF. The CDR3 DNA follows: TGCAGTGCTGGTAAAACAGGGGGCGGTGGAAACACCATATATTTT.

This clonotype was seen at least ten times. This chain joins TRBV11-2 and TRBJ2-1; D is perhaps TRBD1 or TRBD2 (6 bases each). V gave up 5 bases and J gave up 4 bases, with 24 bases separating them. This CDR3 contains 18 residues. In germline, CDR1 is SGHAT, CDR2 FQNNGV. The CDR3: CASSANKGTGARYNEQFF. The CDR3 DNA is TGTGCCAGCAGCGCTAATAAGGGAACGGGGGCGAGGTACAATGAGCAGTTCTTC.

This clonotype was detected a few times. The genes are TRBV7-2 and TRBJ2-6; a weak D match, TRBD2 (6 bases). Germline V gene sequence: CDR1 SGHTA, CDR2 FQGNSA. This CDR3 has 15 amino acids. Trimming removed 5 bases from V and 4 bases from J, with 12 bases in between. Here the CDR3 DNA reads TGTGCCAGCAGCCGCTGGGGGGACGGGGCCAACGTCCTGACTTTC. Its protein product is CASSRWGDGANVLTF.